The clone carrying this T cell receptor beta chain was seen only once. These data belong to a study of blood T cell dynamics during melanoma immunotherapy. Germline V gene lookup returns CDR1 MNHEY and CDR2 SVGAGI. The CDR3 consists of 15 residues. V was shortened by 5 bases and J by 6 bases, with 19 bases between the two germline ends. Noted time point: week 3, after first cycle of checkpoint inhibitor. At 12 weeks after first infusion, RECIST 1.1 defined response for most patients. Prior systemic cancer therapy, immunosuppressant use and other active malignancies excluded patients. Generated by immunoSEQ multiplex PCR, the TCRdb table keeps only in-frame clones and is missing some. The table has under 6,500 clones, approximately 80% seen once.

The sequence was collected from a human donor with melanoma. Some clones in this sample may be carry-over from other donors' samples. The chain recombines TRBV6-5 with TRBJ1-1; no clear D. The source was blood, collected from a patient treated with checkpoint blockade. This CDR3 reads CASSPPGRSGAEAFF. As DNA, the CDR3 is TGTGCCAGCAGTCCACCAGGTCGGTCGGGCGCTGAAGCTTTCTTT.